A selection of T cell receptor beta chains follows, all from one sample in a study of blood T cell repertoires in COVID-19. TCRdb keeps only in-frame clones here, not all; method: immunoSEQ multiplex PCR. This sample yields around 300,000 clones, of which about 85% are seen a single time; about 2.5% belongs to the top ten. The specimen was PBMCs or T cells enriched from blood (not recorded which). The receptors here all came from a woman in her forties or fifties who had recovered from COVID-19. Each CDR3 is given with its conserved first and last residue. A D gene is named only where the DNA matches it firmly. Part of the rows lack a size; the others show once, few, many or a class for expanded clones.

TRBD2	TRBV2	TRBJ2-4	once	TGTGCCAGCAGTCTGTACTCCGGGACTAGCGGGCCCGACATAGCCAAAAACATTCAGTACTTC	CASSLYSGTSGPDIAKNIQYF
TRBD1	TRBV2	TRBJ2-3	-	TGTGCCAGCAGGGTCGGACAGGGCCCAGATACGCAGTATTTT	CASRVGQGPDTQYF
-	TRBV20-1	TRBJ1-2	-	TGCAGTGCAGTCGAGAACTATGGCTACACCTTC	CSAVENYGYTF
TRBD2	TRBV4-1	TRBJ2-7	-	TGCGCCAGCAGCCAAGTACTAGCGGCCTCCTACGAGCAGTACTTC	CASSQVLAASYEQYF
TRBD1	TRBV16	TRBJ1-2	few	TGTGCCAGCAGCCACCAGATTGGGACAGCCTATGGCTACACCTTC	CASSHQIGTAYGYTF
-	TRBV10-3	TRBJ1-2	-	TGTGCCATCACCCGGACAGACCTGTATGGCTACACCTTC	CAITRTDLYGYTF
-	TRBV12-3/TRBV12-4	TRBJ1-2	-	TGTGCCAGCAGTTTCTCGAGGGTTACTGGCTACACCTTC	CASSFSRVTGYTF
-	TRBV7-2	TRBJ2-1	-	TGTGCCAGCAGCTCAGGGTTCGTCTACAATGAGCAGTTCTTC	CASSSGFVYNEQFF
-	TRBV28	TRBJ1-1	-	TGTGCCAGCAGTTTCAGGGGCGTGAACACTGAAGCTTTCTTT	CASSFRGVNTEAFF
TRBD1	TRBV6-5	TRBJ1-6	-	TGTGCCAGCAGCCCGGGACAGAAGAATTCACCCCTCCACTTT	CASSPGQKNSPLHF
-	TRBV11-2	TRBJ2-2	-	TGTGCCAGCAGCTTAGCAGACACCGGGGAGCTGTTTTTT	CASSLADTGELFF
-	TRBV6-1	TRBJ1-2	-	TGTGCCAGCAGTGAAGCCCTTGCGACGGGTGGCTACACCTTC	CASSEALATGGYTF
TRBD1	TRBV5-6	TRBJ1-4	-	TGTGCCAGCAGCGGTACCGGACAGGGGGCGCGTGAAAAACTGTTTTTT	CASSGTGQGAREKLFF
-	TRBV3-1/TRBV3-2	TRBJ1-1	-	TGTGCCAGCAGCCCCTTGCGATCGGGAACTGAAGCTTTCTTT	CASSPLRSGTEAFF
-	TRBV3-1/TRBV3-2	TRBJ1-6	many	TGTGCCAGCAGCCAAGGGTCAGGACAGCGTAATTCACCCCTCCACTTT	CASSQGSGQRNSPLHF
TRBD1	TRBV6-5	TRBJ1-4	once	TGTGCCAGCAGGGACACAGGGGGCGTTTATGAAAAACTGTTTTTT	CASRDTGGVYEKLFF
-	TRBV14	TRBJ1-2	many	TGTGCCAGCAGCCAAGTCAGGGACTGGAACTATGGCTACACCTTC	CASSQVRDWNYGYTF
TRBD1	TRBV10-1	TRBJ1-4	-	TGCGCCAGCAGCCCCGGGACAGGGGTCGAAAAACTGTTTTTT	CASSPGTGVEKLFF
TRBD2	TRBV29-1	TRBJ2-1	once	TGCAGCGTTGAGGGCGGGGGCTCCTACAATGAGCAGTTCTTC	CSVEGGGSYNEQFF
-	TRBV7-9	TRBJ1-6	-	TGTGCCAGCAGCCCGGGTTATAATAATTCACCCCTCCACTTT	CASSPGYNNSPLHF
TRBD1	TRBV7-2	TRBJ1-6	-	TGTGCCAGCAGCTTGACAGGGCAAGGGAGTTCACCCCTCCACTTT	CASSLTGQGSSPLHF
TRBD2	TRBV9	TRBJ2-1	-	TGTGCCAGCAGCTCCGGAGGGGGACTAGCGAATGAGCAGTTCTTC	CASSSGGGLANEQFF
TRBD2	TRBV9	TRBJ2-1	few	TGTGCCAGCAGCGTAGAGGGACTAGCTACTGAGCAGTTCTTC	CASSVEGLATEQFF
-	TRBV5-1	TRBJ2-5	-	TGCGCCAGCAGCTTGGAAAGAGAGTACCAAGAGACCCAGTACTTC	CASSLEREYQETQYF
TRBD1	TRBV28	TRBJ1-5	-	TGTGCCAGCAGTCGGGACAGGGGTGGCAATCAGCCCCAGCATTTT	CASSRDRGGNQPQHF
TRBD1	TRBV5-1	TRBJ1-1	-	TGCGCCAGCAGTAAGGGGGCGCCCACTGAAGCTTTCTTT	CASSKGAPTEAFF
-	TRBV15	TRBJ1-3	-	TGTGCCACCAGCATAGGCGAGGTGTCTGGAAACACCATATATTTT	CATSIGEVSGNTIYF
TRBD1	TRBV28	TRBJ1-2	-	TGTGCCAGCAGAGAACAGGGGGCTGGGGGCTACACCTTC	CASREQGAGGYTF
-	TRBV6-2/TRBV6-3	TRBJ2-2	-	TGTGCCAGCAGTTCGGGGACTTATGTCCCCGGGGAGCTGTTTTTT	CASSSGTYVPGELFF
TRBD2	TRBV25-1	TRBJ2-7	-	TGTGCCAGCAGTAAATGGGCGGGAGACTACGAGCAGTACTTC	CASSKWAGDYEQYF
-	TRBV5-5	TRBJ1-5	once	TGTGCCAGCAGCTTGGCAGGAGGATATAATCAGCCCCAGCATTTT	CASSLAGGYNQPQHF
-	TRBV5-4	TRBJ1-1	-	TGTGCCAGCAGCTTGAAGGGGCGGGAAGTGAGCACTGAAGCTTTCTTT	CASSLKGREVSTEAFF
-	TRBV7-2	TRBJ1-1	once	TGTGCCAGCAGCTTAGGAGGGAGGAGGGGGAACACTGAAGCTTTCTTT	CASSLGGRRGNTEAFF
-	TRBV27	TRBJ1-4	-	TGTGCCAGCAGTTCCGGACGGCCGGGGGCAACTAATGAAAAACTGTTTTTT	CASSSGRPGATNEKLFF
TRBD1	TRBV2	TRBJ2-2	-	TGTGCCGGGAACAGGGGTATGGACACCGGGGAGCTGTTTTTT	CAGNRGMDTGELFF
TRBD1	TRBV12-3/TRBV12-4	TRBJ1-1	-	TGTGCCAGCAGAGGGACAGGGGACACTGAAGCTTTCTTT	CASRGTGDTEAFF
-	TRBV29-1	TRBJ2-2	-	TGCAGCGTTGAAGACGGCAGAAGAGGCACCGGGGAGCTGTTTTTT	CSVEDGRRGTGELFF
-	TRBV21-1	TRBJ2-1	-	TGTGCCAGAGGACAGGTCTGGAACAATGAGCAGTTCTTC	CARGQVWNNEQFF
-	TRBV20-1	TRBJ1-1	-	TGCAGTGCCACGGCGGGCACTGAAGCTTTCTTT	CSATAGTEAFF
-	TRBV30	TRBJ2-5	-	TGTGCCTGCGAGTGGAAAGGTCGGGTAGAGACCCAGTACTTC	CACEWKGRVETQYF
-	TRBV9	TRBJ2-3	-	TGTGCCAGCAGCGCGGGTTCAGGGGCGGTCACAGATACGCAGTATTTT	CASSAGSGAVTDTQYF
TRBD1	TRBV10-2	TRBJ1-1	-	TGCGCCAGCAGGGACAGGGGGCTTGGTGAAGCTTTCTTT	CASRDRGLGEAFF
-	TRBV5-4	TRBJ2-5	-	TGTGCCAGCAGCTTAGGCCGGGGGGAGACCCAGTACTTC	CASSLGRGETQYF
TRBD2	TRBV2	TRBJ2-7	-	TGTGCCAGCAGCGAGCGGGACGGGAGCTCCTACGAGCAGTACTTC	CASSERDGSSYEQYF
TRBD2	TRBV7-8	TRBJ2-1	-	TGTGCCAGCAGCTTAGGGGAGGGACTAGCGGGAGGTGGCTCCTACAATGAGCAGTTCTTC	CASSLGEGLAGGGSYNEQFF
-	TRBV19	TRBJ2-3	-	TGTGCCAGTAGTACAACAGGGTCTAGCACAGATACGCAGTATTTT	CASSTTGSSTDTQYF
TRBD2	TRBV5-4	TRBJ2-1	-	TGTGCCAGCAGCTTGTGGGCTAGCGGATACAATGAGCAGTTCTTC	CASSLWASGYNEQFF
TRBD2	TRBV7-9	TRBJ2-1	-	TGTGCCAGCAGCCGCCGGGGGGAGGGCAGCTCGTCCTACAATGAGCAGTTCTTC	CASSRRGEGSSSYNEQFF
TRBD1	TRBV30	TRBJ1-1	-	TGTGCCTGGGACAGGGAACAAAACACTGAAGCTTTCTTT	CAWDREQNTEAFF
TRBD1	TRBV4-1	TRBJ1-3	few	TGCGCCAGCAGCCCCCGACAGGGTGATGGAAACACCATATATTTT	CASSPRQGDGNTIYF
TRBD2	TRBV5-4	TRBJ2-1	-	TGTGCCAGCAGCTTGCGATCTAGCGGGGGTGTCAATGAGCAGTTCTTC	CASSLRSSGGVNEQFF
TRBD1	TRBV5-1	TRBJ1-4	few	TGCGCCAGCAGCTTGGGACAGGGCGGAAGTGAAAAACTGTTTTTT	CASSLGQGGSEKLFF
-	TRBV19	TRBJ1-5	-	TGTGCCAGTAGTCCGGTGAGTGGCAATCAGCCCCAGCATTTT	CASSPVSGNQPQHF
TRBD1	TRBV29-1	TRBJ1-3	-	TGCAGCGTTCGGACAGGGCTCTCTGGAAACACCATATATTTT	CSVRTGLSGNTIYF